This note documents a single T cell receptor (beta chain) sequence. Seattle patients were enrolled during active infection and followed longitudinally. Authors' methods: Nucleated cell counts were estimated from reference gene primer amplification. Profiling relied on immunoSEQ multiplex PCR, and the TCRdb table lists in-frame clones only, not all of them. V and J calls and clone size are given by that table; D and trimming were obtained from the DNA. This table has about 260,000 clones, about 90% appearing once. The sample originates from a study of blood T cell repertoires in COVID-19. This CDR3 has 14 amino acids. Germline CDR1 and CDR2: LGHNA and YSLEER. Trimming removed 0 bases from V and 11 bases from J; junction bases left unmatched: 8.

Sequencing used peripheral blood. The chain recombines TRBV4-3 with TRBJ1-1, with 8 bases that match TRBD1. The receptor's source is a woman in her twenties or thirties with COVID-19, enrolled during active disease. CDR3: CASSQDLGTGGAFF. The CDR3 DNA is TGCGCCAGCAGCCAAGATCTTGGAACAGGGGGTGCTTTCTTT.